What follows describes a single TCR beta chain. Its matching antigen is unknown. Only in-frame clones appear in the TCRdb table, and some are missing; sequencing was by immunoSEQ multiplex PCR. Of tens of thousands of clones in the sample, about 88% were seen once. The data were obtained in a study of radiotherapy plus CTLA-4 blockade in lung cancer. About the research overall: Among enrolled patients, under 20% responded and roughly 31% achieved disease control.

Findings and limits, study-wide: Subsequent to radiotherapy plus ipilimumab, tumor-derived TCR clones underwent expansion in blood.

Per germline, CDR1 SGHRS and CDR2 YFSETQ. CDR3 length equals 15 residues. V was clipped by 4 bases and J by 1 base; unmatched bases: 4. The chain joins TRBV5-1 to TRBJ2-2; 7 nucleotides match TRBD2. Specimen: peripheral blood, collected from a patient treated with radiotherapy plus ipilimumab. The clonotype was recovered from a human donor with non-small cell lung cancer whose response to radiotherapy plus ipilimumab could not be evaluated. The chain's CDR3 is CASSLGRKNTGELFF. The DNA of the CDR3 is TGCGCCAGCAGCCTCGGGAGGAAGAACACCGGGGAGCTGTTTTTT.